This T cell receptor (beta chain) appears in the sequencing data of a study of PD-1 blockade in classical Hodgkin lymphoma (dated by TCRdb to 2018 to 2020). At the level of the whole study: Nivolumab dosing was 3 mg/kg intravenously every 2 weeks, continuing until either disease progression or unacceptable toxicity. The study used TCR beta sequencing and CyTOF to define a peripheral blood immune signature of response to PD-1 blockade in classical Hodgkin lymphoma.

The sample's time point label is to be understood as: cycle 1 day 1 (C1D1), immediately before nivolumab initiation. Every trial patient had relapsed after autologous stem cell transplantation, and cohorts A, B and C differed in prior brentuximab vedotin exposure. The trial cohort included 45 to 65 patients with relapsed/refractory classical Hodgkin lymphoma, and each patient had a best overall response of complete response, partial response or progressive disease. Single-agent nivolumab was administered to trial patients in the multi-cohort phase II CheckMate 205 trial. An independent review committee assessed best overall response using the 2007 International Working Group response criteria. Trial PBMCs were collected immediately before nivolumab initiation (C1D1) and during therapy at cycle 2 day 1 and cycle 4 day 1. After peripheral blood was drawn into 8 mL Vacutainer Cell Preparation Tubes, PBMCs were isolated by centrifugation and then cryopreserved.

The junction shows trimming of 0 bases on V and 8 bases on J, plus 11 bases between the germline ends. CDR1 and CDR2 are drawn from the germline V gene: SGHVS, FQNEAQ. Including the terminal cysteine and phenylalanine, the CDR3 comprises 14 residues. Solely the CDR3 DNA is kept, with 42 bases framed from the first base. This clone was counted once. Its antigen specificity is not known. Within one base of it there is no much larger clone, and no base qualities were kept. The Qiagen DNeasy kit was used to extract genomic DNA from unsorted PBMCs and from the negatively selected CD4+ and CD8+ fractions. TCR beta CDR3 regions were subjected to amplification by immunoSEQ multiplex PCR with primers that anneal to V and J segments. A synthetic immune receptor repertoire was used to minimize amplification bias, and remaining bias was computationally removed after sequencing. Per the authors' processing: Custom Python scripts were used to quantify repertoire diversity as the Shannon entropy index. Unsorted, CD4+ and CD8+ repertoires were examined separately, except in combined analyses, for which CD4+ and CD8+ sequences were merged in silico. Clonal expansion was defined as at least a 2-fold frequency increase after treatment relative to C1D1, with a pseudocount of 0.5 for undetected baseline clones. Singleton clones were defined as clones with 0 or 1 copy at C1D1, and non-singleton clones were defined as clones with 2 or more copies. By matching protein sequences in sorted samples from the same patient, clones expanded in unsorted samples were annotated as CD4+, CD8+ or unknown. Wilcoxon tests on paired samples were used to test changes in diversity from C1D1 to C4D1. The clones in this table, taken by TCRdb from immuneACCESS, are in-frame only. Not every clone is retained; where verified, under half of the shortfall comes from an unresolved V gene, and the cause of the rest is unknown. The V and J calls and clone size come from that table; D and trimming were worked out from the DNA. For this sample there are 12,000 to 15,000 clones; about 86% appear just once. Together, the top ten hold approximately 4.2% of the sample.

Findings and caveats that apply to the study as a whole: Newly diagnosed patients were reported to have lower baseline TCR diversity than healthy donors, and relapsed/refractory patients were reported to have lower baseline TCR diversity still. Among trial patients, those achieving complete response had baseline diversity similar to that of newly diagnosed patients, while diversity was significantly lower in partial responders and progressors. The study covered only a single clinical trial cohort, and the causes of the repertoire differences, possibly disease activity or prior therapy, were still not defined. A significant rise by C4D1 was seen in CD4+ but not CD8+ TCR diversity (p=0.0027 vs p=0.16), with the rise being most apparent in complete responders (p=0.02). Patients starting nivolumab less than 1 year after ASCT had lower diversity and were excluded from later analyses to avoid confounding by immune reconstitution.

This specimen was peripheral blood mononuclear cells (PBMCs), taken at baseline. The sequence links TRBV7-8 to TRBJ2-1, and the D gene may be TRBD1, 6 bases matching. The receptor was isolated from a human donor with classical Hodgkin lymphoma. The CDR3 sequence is CASSLAEYRDEQFF. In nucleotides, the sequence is TGTGCCAGCAGCTTAGCAGAATACAGGGATGAGCAGTTCTTC. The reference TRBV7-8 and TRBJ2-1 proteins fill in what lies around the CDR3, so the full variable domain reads GAGVSQSPRYKVAKRGQDVALRCDPISGHVSLFWYQQALGQGPEFLTYFQNEAQLDKSGLPSDRFFAERPEGSVSTLKIQRTQQEDSAVYLCASSLAEYRDEQFFGPGTRLTVL.